This passage covers 28 T cell receptor beta chains from one sample sequenced in a study of T cells in tumors after PD-1 blockade (dated by TCRdb to about 2019). Sample time point, as interpreted from the label and publication: before anti-PD-1 therapy. Library preparation employed the immunoSEQ multiplex PCR assay. The immuneACCESS repertoire file appears here via TCRdb, limited to in-frame rearrangements. These files lack a portion of the clones; in checked studies, under half of the deficit traces to unresolved V genes, and the cause of the others is not known. The sample includes about 20,000 clones, with 78% observed a single time. Clones ranked in the top ten supply over 20% of the sample. The sequences come from PBMCs, collected before anti-PD-1 treatment. The receptor source for this set is a human donor with basal cell carcinoma.

The chain has TRBV9 and TRBJ2-1; 7 bases fit TRBD2. J was trimmed by 3 bases and V by 0 bases; bases with no gene match: 3. This CDR3 has 15 amino acids. Per germline, CDR1 SGDLS and CDR2 YYNGEE. CDR3 protein: CASSVGGSVYNEQFF. CDR3 nucleotides: TGTGCCAGCAGCGTAGGCGGGAGCGTCTACAATGAGCAGTTCTTC.

This chain connects TRBV7-2 to TRBJ2-7; no firm D call. Trimming shortened V by 2 bases and J by 6 bases, and 14 bases separated the two germline ends. Looked up from germline, CDR1 is SGHTA and CDR2 is FQGNSA. CDR3 length: 14 residues. Here the CDR3 reads CASSLSPSMGEQYF. The DNA of the CDR3 is TGTGCCAGCAGCTTAAGTCCCTCTATGGGCGAGCAGTACTTC. The whole variable domain, filled in from reference TRBV7-2 and TRBJ2-7, reads GAGVSQSPSNKVTEKGKDVELRCDPISGHTALYWYRQSLGQGLEFLIYFQGNSAPDKSGLPSDRFSAERTGGSVSTLTIQRTQQEDSAVYLCASSLSPSMGEQYFGPGTRLTVT.

This clone has only a few counts. The CDR3 DNA reads as TGCGCCAGCAGCCACGAGAACCTGATAGATTCACCCCTCCACTTT. This sequence encodes CASSHENLIDSPLHF. V usage is TRBV5-1 and J usage is TRBJ1-6; D gene uncertain. Germline-derived CDR1 and CDR2 are SGHRS and YFSETQ. The germline V and J ends were trimmed by 4 bases and 8 bases, with 16 bases remaining between them. The CDR3 has 15 residues.

The sample holds a few counts of this clone. The CDR3 loop is CASSRSTGGHEQYF. The CDR3 region has the DNA TGTGCCAGCAGTAGATCCACAGGGGGACACGAGCAGTACTTC. The chain has TRBV6-5 and TRBJ2-7; 8 bases are a match to TRBD1. After removal of 5 bases from V and 5 bases from J, the junction contained 8 bases not matched to a gene. This CDR3 has 14 residues. Germline V gives CDR1 MNHEY, CDR2 SVGAGI.

V is TRBV9 and J is TRBJ2-3; no reliable D call. Deletions cut 1 base from V and 5 bases from J, with 8 bases between. This CDR3 comprises 13 residues. Germline V gene data show CDR1 as SGDLS and CDR2 as YYNGEE. Here the CDR3 reads CASSVISRDTQYF. The CDR3 DNA reads TGTGCCAGCAGCGTAATCTCTAGAGATACGCAGTATTTT.

V is TRBV24-1 and J is TRBJ2-5; weak D call: TRBD2 (6 bases). The CDR3 sequence is 16 residues long. V lost 0 bases and J lost 1, with 11 bases in between. Germline V CDR1 and CDR2: KGHDR, SFDVKD. The CDR3 nucleotides read TGTGCCACCAGTGATTTGAGGGAGGAGGGCCAAGAGACCCAGTACTTC. It specifies CATSDLREEGQETQYF.

The chain links TRBV7-6 to TRBJ2-5; possibly TRBD1 for D (6 bases). V was cut by 5 bases and J by 5 bases, with 18 bases left in between. Looked up from germline, CDR1 is SGHVS and CDR2 is FNYEAQ. This CDR3 has 15 residues. The CDR3 DNA reads TGTGCCAGCAGCGCAGGTTCAGGGGATTGGGAGACCCAGTACTTC. Translating it yields CASSAGSGDWETQYF.

The rearrangement uses TRBV24-1 and TRBJ2-7; D is possibly TRBD1 (6 bases). V lost 6 bases, J lost 3 bases, and 11 bases lay in between. The CDR3 is made up of 13 amino acids. Germline values: CDR1 KGHDR, CDR2 SFDVKD. For the CDR3, the DNA is TGTGCCACCAGTCCCGGGACACACTACGAGCAGTACTTC. It yields the protein CATSPGTHYEQYF.

As concerns this clone: A read error may produce the germline difference seen at one junction end. CDR3 residues: CASSQDRNTEALF. DNA for the CDR3: TGTGCCAGCAGCCAGGACAGGAACACTGAAGCTCTCTTT. The chain joins TRBV7-6 to TRBJ1-1; the match to TRBD1 covers 7 bases. Germline assignment: CDR1 SGHVS and CDR2 FNYEAQ. The CDR3 loop spans 13 amino acids.

This sequence joins TRBV19 and TRBJ1-1; TRBD1 is a possible D gene (5 bases). The CDR3 contains 14 residues. Trimming stripped 3 bases from V and 4 bases from J, with 12 bases between. Looked up from germline, CDR1 is LNHDA and CDR2 is SQIVND (reference sequence). DNA for the CDR3: TGTGCCAGTAGTATGGGGGTTCGGGGCACTGAAGCTTTCTTT. Its translation: CASSMGVRGTEAFF.

The table lists this clone with a few counts. The rearrangement links TRBV7-9 to TRBJ2-1, with TRBD2 identical over 10 bases. CDR1 and CDR2 from the germline V gene are SEHNR and FQNEAQ (reference sequence). J lost 6 bases, V lost 6 bases, and 14 bases had no gene match. This CDR3 is 17 amino acids long. In DNA form, the CDR3 reads TGTGCCAGCAGATTCGGGCAAGCTAGCGGGAGAGGCAATGAGCAGTTCTTC. This sequence encodes CASRFGQASGRGNEQFF.

This chain uses TRBV3-1 (or the pseudogene TRBV3-2) with TRBJ2-7, with D maybe TRBD2 (6 bases). The germline V and J ends were trimmed by 4 bases and 5 bases, with 12 bases remaining between them. Germline CDR1 LGHDT, CDR2 YNNKEL (reference sequence). The CDR3 is made up of 13 amino acids. In nucleotides, the CDR3 is TGTGCCAGCAGCCCGAGGAGGGGTAACGAGCAGTACTTC. It yields the protein CASSPRRGNEQYF.

CDR3 bases: TGTGCCAGCAGCTCCCTCCGACAGGGGGCGCACAATGAGCAGTTCTTC. Translating it yields CASSSLRQGAHNEQFF. The rearrangement joins TRBV9 to TRBJ2-7; 10 positions agree with TRBD1. The closer fit of TRBJ2-1 to the DNA end suggests the J call may be wrong. This CDR3 spans 16 amino acids. Germline V gene data show CDR1 as SGDLS and CDR2 as YYNGEE.

This clone occurred a few times. The rearrangement joins TRBV3-1 (or the pseudogene TRBV3-2) to TRBJ2-2; the match to TRBD2 covers 8 bases. CDR3 size: 15 residues. Germline values: CDR1 LGHDT, CDR2 YNNKEL (reference sequence). The J segment lost 1 base and the V segment lost 3 bases, leaving 1 base of the junction unmatched. CDR3 sequence: CASSHTSGNTGELFF. CDR3 DNA sequence: TGTGCCAGCAGCCATACTAGCGGGAACACCGGGGAGCTGTTTTTT.

The genes are TRBV7-3 and TRBJ2-1; D perhaps matches TRBD2 (6 bases). V was cut by 5 bases and J by 6 bases, with 11 bases left in between. Germline V gene data show CDR1 as SGHTA and CDR2 as FQGTGA. The CDR3 length is 13 residues. The CDR3 protein is CASSPWTTNEQFF. The DNA of the CDR3 is TGTGCCAGCAGCCCGTGGACTACCAATGAGCAGTTCTTC.

The rearrangement uses TRBV15 and TRBJ2-7, with D perhaps assigned TRBD1 or TRBD2 (5 bases each). Germline assignment: CDR1 LNHNV and CDR2 YYDKDF (reference sequence). The CDR3 consists of 13 residues. Trimming took off 3 bases at V and 5 bases at J, with 11 bases between the two ends. CDR3 sequence reads: CATSSQGRDEQYF. For the CDR3, the DNA is TGTGCCACCAGCAGCCAGGGACGAGACGAGCAGTACTTC. Complete variable domain (other parts from reference TRBV15 and TRBJ2-7): DAMVIQNPRYQVTQFGKPVTLSCSQTLNHNVMYWYQQKSSQAPKLLFHYYDKDFNNEADTPDNFQSRRPNTSFCFLDIRSPGLGDTAMYLCATSSQGRDEQYFGPGTRLTVT.

This clone was counted a few times. The rearrangement joins TRBV7-3 to TRBJ2-1, with 10 bases identical to TRBD2. Germline CDR1 is SGHTA and CDR2 is FQGTGA. The CDR3 extends over 14 amino acids. The J segment lost 15 bases and the V segment lost 5 bases, leaving 13 bases of the junction unmatched. The CDR3, as DNA: TGTGCCAGCAGCCGAGCCCCCACTAGCGGGGAAGTGTTCTTC. Protein: CASSRAPTSGEVFF. The full variable domain, with the rest looked up from reference TRBV7-3 and TRBJ2-1, is GAGVSQTPSNKVTEKGKYVELRCDPISGHTALYWYRQSLGQGPEFLIYFQGTGAADDSGLPNDRFFAVRPEGSVSTLKIQRTERGDSAVYLCASSRAPTSGEVFFGPGTRLTVL.

This clone was recorded once. The V and J genes are TRBV5-4 and TRBJ2-5; 11 bases align to TRBD2. Germline trimming cut 0 bases from V and 7 bases from J; bases unmatched to any gene: 5. The CDR3 is 15 residues long. Germline CDR1 reads SGHNT; CDR2 reads YYREEE (reference sequence). The CDR3 sequence: CASSLVSGRAVTQYF. The CDR3 DNA is TGTGCCAGCAGCTTGGTTAGCGGGAGGGCCGTGACCCAGTACTTC. Supplemented by reference TRBV5-4 and TRBJ2-5, the full variable domain reads ETGVTQSPTHLIKTRGQQVTLRCSSQSGHNTVSWYQQALGQGPQFIFQYYREEENGRGNFPPRFSGLQFPNYSSELNVNALELDDSALYLCASSLVSGRAVTQYFGPGTRLLVL.

The CDR3 bases are TGTGCCAGCAGCTTAGGGGACGCTGGGGCCAACGTCCTGACTTTC. Translating gives CASSLGDAGANVLTF. The V call is TRBV7-2, the J call TRBJ2-6; either TRBD1 or TRBD2 may fit D (5 bases each). V dropped 1 base and J dropped 2 bases, with 6 bases sitting between them. The CDR3 runs 15 residues. CDR1 and CDR2 from the germline V gene are SGHTA and FQGNSA.

The chain couples TRBV7-3 to TRBJ2-3, with D perhaps matching TRBD1 or TRBD2 (5 bases each). Germline CDR1 SGHTA, CDR2 FQGTGA. Trimming left V 4 bases short and J 3 bases short, with 11 bases between. The CDR3 loop spans 14 amino acids. CDR3 sequence (DNA): TGTGCCAGCAGCTCCCGGGACCAGACAGATACGCAGTATTTT. As protein: CASSSRDQTDTQYF.

The gene calls are TRBV30 and TRBJ2-1; TRBD2 aligns across 9 bases. There are 20 residues in the CDR3. Per the germline V gene, CDR1 is GTSNPN and CDR2 is SVGIG (reference sequence). V shed 1 base and J 7 bases; nucleotides not matched to a gene: 23. The CDR3 region is CAWSDFGSGLATKQGNEQFF. Here the CDR3 DNA reads TGTGCCTGGAGTGATTTTGGGTCAGGACTAGCGACCAAACAGGGGAATGAGCAGTTCTTC. Variable domain in full (rest from reference TRBV30 and TRBJ2-1): SQTIHQWPATLVQPVGSPLSLECTVEGTSNPNLYWYRQAAGRGLQLLFYSVGIGQISSEVPQNLSASRPQDRQFILSSKKLLLSDSGFYLCAWSDFGSGLATKQGNEQFFGPGTRLTVL.

This chain uses TRBV7-3 with TRBJ2-3, with D possibly matching TRBD2 (6 bases). V lost 2 bases and J 3 bases, leaving 15 bases between the germline ends. The CDR3 contains 16 residues. The germline gives CDR1 SGHTA, CDR2 FQGTGA. This chain's CDR3 is CASSLQGRGWTDTQYF. CDR3 nucleotide sequence: TGTGCCAGCAGCTTACAGGGTCGGGGGTGGACAGATACGCAGTATTTT.

The chain is built from TRBV3-1 (or the pseudogene TRBV3-2) and TRBJ2-3; perhaps TRBD2 as D (6 bases). The V gene lost 4 bases and the J gene lost 8 bases, with 13 bases spanning the gap. CDR3 length: 13 amino acids. The germline V gene has CDR1 LGHDT and CDR2 YNNKEL (reference sequence). CDR3 residues: CASSPRNSGTQYF. As DNA, the CDR3 is TGTGCCAGCAGCCCCCGGAATAGCGGTACGCAGTATTTT.

This clone was seen a few times. V gene TRBV7-2 combines with J gene TRBJ1-2, with D perhaps matching TRBD1 (5 bases). CDR3 length: 13 residues. V gave up 11 bases and J gave up 4 bases, with 17 bases separating them. Germline V lookup: CDR1 SGHTA, CDR2 FQGNSA. CDR3 bases: TGTGCCGCCCCTAGCGGGGCCCCCTATGGCTACACCTTC. This encodes CAAPSGAPYGYTF.

V gene TRBV4-2 combines with J gene TRBJ2-2; no clear D gene. Trimming pared 0 bases from V and 6 bases from J, leaving 8 bases between. Germline V gene sequence: CDR1 LGHNA, CDR2 YNFKEQ. The CDR3 contains 14 residues. Here the CDR3 DNA reads TGTGCCAGCAGCCAAGATCGTAAACCCGGGGAGCTGTTTTTT. It codes for CASSQDRKPGELFF.

The genes are TRBV12-3 or TRBV12-4 and TRBJ2-7, with a tentative D call TRBD2 (5 bases). Trimming removed 4 bases at V and 0 bases at J, with 7 bases between. The length of the CDR3 is 13 residues. The CDR3, as DNA: TGTGCCAGCAGTTCGCGGGCCTCCTACGAGCAGTACTTC. This sequence encodes CASSSRASYEQYF.

In this sample, this clone turned up a few times. The V call is TRBV6-1, the J call TRBJ2-1; 11 bases are shared with TRBD2. Germline trimming cut 3 bases from V and 6 bases from J; bases unmatched to any gene: 4. The CDR3 runs to 15 residues. CDR1 and CDR2 (germline): MNHNS, SASEGT. As DNA, the CDR3 is TGTGCCAGCAGTGATATAGCGGGGGGGACCAATGAGCAGTTCTTC. Protein sequence: CASSDIAGGTNEQFF.

This chain connects TRBV30 to TRBJ1-4; no clear D gene. From germline, CDR1 is GTSNPN and CDR2 SVGIG (reference sequence). The CDR3 contains 13 residues. The V gene lost 0 bases and the J gene lost 12 bases, with 14 bases spanning the gap. CDR3 bases: TGTGCCTGGAGTGTGGCTAATGGGCTTGAACTGTTTTTT. It specifies CAWSVANGLELFF. Using reference TRBV30 and TRBJ1-4 for the parts outside the CDR3, the full variable domain is SQTIHQWPATLVQPVGSPLSLECTVEGTSNPNLYWYRQAAGRGLQLLFYSVGIGQISSEVPQNLSASRPQDRQFILSSKKLLLSDSGFYLCAWSVANGLELFFGSGTQLSVL.